This T cell receptor (beta chain) was profiled in a study of OX40 agonist ivuxolimab in advanced cancers. The study, taken as a whole, reports: Near-lowest levels of clonal expansion characterized partial responders at 0.1-3.0 mg/kg. Blood T cells, both CD4+ and CD8+, expanded clonally by week 6 at 0.1 to 3.0 mg/kg. CD4+ T cells averaged fewer expanded clones than CD8+ T cells.

Clones were sequenced by immunoSEQ multiplex PCR, and TCRdb holds only the in-frame ones, with some missing. In the table there are 70,000 to 80,000 clones, approximately 94% of which are singletons. This CDR3 is 16 amino acids long. The ends were cut back, 1 base at V and 3 bases at J, with 16 bases in the middle. Germline V gene lookup returns CDR1 SGHVS and CDR2 FNYEAQ. To note about this clone: What it binds is unknown.

This sequence originates from an adult with an advanced solid tumor such as melanoma, head and neck, liver or kidney cancer. The chain recombines TRBV7-6 with TRBJ2-7, with D maybe TRBD2 (5 bases). The specimen was CD4+ or CD8+ T cells sorted from blood, collected in a trial of the OX40 agonist ivuxolimab. Here the CDR3 DNA reads TGTGCCAGCAGCTTAGAGGCTAGCCTCTTCGTCTACGAGCAGTACTTC. This codes for CASSLEASLFVYEQYF.